Listed here is a single T cell receptor (beta chain). V lost 5 bases and J 3 bases, leaving 8 bases between the germline ends. Germline assignment: CDR1 SGHDN and CDR2 FVKESK. The CDR3 totals 12 residues. These data come from a study of blood T cell repertoires in COVID-19. About the study: PBMCs, B-cell-depleted T cells, or T cells provided the cDNA or gDNA that made up the material.

Libraries were prepared by immunoSEQ multiplex PCR; TCRdb keeps only in-frame clonotypes and omits some of them. The sample yields over 25,000 clones, about 84% seen once. The sample taken for sequencing was peripheral blood. This TCR was sampled from a woman older than 75 with acute or convalescent COVID-19. The chain links TRBV14 to TRBJ2-7, with D unresolved. The CDR3 DNA reads TGTGCCAGCAGCGCACAGTTCTACGAGCAGTACTTC. Translating it yields CASSAQFYEQYF.